This TCR beta chain was observed in a study of technical replicates of blood from a handful of donors. The germline V gene encodes CDR1 MDHEN and CDR2 SYDVKM. The length of the CDR3 is 15 residues. Between the trimmed V and J ends, which lost 6 bases and 6 bases, there was a span of 20 bases. Using immunoSEQ multiplex PCR, the repertoire was profiled, and TCRdb retains in-frame clones only, with some absent. Of 79,000 or so clones in the sample, about nine tenths were seen once. The sequenced material came from T cells isolated from PBMCs. The clonotype comes from a human donor in good health. The chain uses TRBV28 and TRBJ1-2, with D uncertain. The CDR3 sequence: CASRPLAAEPNGYTF. DNA of the CDR3: TGTGCCAGCAGGCCCTTGGCAGCGGAGCCCAATGGCTACACCTTC.